This TCR beta chain stems from a study of T cell responses to AZD1222 COVID-19 vaccine. V trimming: 0 bases; J trimming: 7 bases; junction bases outside the gene matches: 5. CDR3 length equals 14 residues. Germline-derived CDR1 and CDR2 are SGHTA and FQGNSA. Sequencing was performed with immunoSEQ multiplex PCR; in TCRdb, only in-frame clones are kept and a portion is missing. The data hold 130,000 to 150,000 clones, with 80% to 95% observed a single time. The rearrangement joins TRBV7-2 to TRBJ1-2; TRBD1 agrees at 7 bases. This TCR was recovered from an adult in good health. The specimen comprised peripheral blood, sampled on day 0 of AZD1222 vaccination. The CDR3: CASSLAQGISGYTF. In DNA, the CDR3 is TGTGCCAGCAGCTTAGCACAGGGGATCTCTGGCTACACCTTC.